This entry lists 20 T cell receptor beta chains sequenced from one sample in a study of patients and donors after allogeneic stem cell transplantation (dated by TCRdb to 2018 to 2020). Library method: RT-PCR. TCRdb shows the sequencer as NextSeq 550. TCRdb's own reprocessing of the public reads used fastp at Q25 and MiXCR and kept productive beta chains. Identical CDR3 proteins give one entry, which carries the most common genes and DNA. This sample comprises about 410,000 distinct CDR3 sequences, approximately 16% of them detected only once. The ten largest clones take up less than 9.5% of the sample. The sequenced material came from blood, either unsorted or a sorted T cell fraction (not recorded which). All receptors come from a human donor who was either an allogeneic HSCT recipient or a stem cell or donor lymphocyte infusion donor (not recorded which). It is not recorded whose cells these are; they may come from a transplant donor.

This clonotype appeared a few times. This chain connects TRBV13 to TRBJ2-7; 9 nucleotides align to TRBD1. V trimming: 5 bases; J trimming: 3 bases; junction bases outside the gene matches: 8. CDR1 is PRHDT, CDR2 FYEKMQ, per germline (reference sequence). This CDR3 is built from 15 residues. DNA for the CDR3: TGTGCCAGCAGCCCACGGTCGGGACAGGGCTACGAGCAGTACTTC. Translation: CASSPRSGQGYEQYF. The full variable domain, rest sourced from reference TRBV13 and TRBJ2-7, is AAGVIQSPRHLIKEKRETATLKCYPIPRHDTVYWYQQGPGQDPQFLISFYEKMQSDKGSIPDRFSAQQFSDYHSELNMSSLELGDSALYFCASSPRSGQGYEQYFGPGTRLTVT.

This sequence joins TRBV3-1 and TRBJ2-2; D remains unclear. The CDR3 has 14 residues. V lost 4 bases and J lost 0, with 6 bases in between. Germline CDR1 reads LGHDT; CDR2 reads YNNKEL (reference sequence). For the CDR3, the DNA is TGTGCCAGCAGCCGGGCCTCGAACACCGGGGAGCTGTTTTTT. The encoded protein is CASSRASNTGELFF.

In this sample, this clonotype turned up a few times. This rearrangement joins TRBV2 to TRBJ2-2, with 7 positions matching TRBD1. The CDR3 spans 15 residues. The junction had 5 bases not matched to a gene; V was cut back by 7 bases and J by 0 bases. The germline V gene encodes CDR1 SNHLY and CDR2 FYNNEI. This CDR3 is CASTRQGSNTGELFF. Here the CDR3 DNA reads TGTGCCAGCACCCGACAGGGCTCGAACACCGGGGAGCTGTTTTTT.

This chain links TRBV7-6 with TRBJ2-3; D remains unclear. V lost 5 bases and J lost 2, with 14 bases in between. This CDR3 is 15 amino acids long. From germline, CDR1 is SGHVS and CDR2 FNYEAQ. The CDR3 coding sequence is TGTGCCAGCAGCGACCCGTCACCTTACACAGATACGCAGTATTTT. Encoded protein: CASSDPSPYTDTQYF.

A few counts support this clonotype. The rearrangement links TRBV7-2 to TRBJ1-6, with D perhaps TRBD1 (5 bases). Per germline, CDR1 SGHTA and CDR2 FQGNSA. Between the trimmed V and J ends, which lost 3 bases and 5 bases, there was a span of 14 bases. This CDR3 has 16 residues. The CDR3 DNA follows: TGTGCCAGCAGCTTTAGTGGGACGGGAAATAATTCACCCCTCCACTTT. Its protein product is CASSFSGTGNNSPLHF.

The V call is TRBV5-1, the J call TRBJ1-5; possible D gene TRBD1, 5 bases. CDR3 length: 15 amino acids. The V end lost 4 bases, the J end lost 1 base, and 12 bases lay between the germline ends. CDR1 SGHRS and CDR2 YFSETQ come from the germline V gene. The CDR3 DNA reads TGCGCCAGCAGCCGTTCAGGGTTGAGCAATCAGCCCCAGCATTTT. This codes for CASSRSGLSNQPQHF.

This clonotype was recorded at least ten times. V is TRBV9 and J is TRBJ1-2; D call uncertain. V lost 0 bases, J lost 0 bases, and 15 bases lay in between. The CDR3 covers 17 residues. CDR1 is SGDLS, CDR2 YYNGEE, per germline. The CDR3 nucleotides are TGTGCCAGCAGCGTAGCCCCCGGACGGATAGCTAACTATGGCTACACCTTC. This encodes CASSVAPGRIANYGYTF.

This clonotype was counted at least ten times. The V gene is TRBV3-1, the J gene TRBJ2-1; no clear D gene. The germline V gene encodes CDR1 LGHDT and CDR2 YNNKEL (reference sequence). The CDR3 sequence is 15 residues long. V was shortened by 0 bases and J by 5 bases, with 11 bases between the two germline ends. CDR3 loop: CASSQDPGPHNEQFF. CDR3 DNA: TGTGCCAGCAGCCAAGATCCTGGCCCCCACAATGAGCAGTTCTTC.

This clonotype was seen only a few times. J is TRBJ2-3 and V is TRBV12-3 or TRBV12-4; 7 positions agree with TRBD2. The V and J ends lost 4 bases and 2 bases, in that order; junction bases with no gene match: 12. The CDR3 has 17 residues. CDR3 sequence reads: CASSSLSGMGHTDTQYF. Here the CDR3 DNA reads TGTGCCAGCAGTTCCCTAAGCGGGATGGGTCACACAGATACGCAGTATTTT.

This chain connects TRBV7-6 to TRBJ2-7; D is perhaps TRBD1 (6 bases). Deletions cut 3 bases from V and 7 bases from J, with 19 bases between. The germline gives CDR1 SGHVS, CDR2 FNYEAQ. The CDR3 has 15 amino acids. CDR3 DNA: TGTGCCAGCAGCTTTGGCTCCCCGACGAGGGGGGAGCAGTACTTC. It specifies CASSFGSPTRGEQYF.

The chain's CDR3 is CASSIDGANQPQHF. For the CDR3, the DNA is TGTGCCAGCAGCATCGACGGCGCCAATCAGCCCCAGCATTTT. The genes are TRBV7-2 and TRBJ1-5; no firm D call. From germline, CDR1 is SGHTA and CDR2 FQGNSA. The CDR3 length is 14 residues. The V end was cut by 5 bases, the J end by 3 bases, with 11 bases between.

The V and J genes are TRBV3-1 and TRBJ1-1; D is unresolved. Trimming stripped 4 bases from V and 4 bases from J, with 16 bases between. The CDR3 is 15 amino acids. Germline V gene data show CDR1 as LGHDT and CDR2 as YNNKEL (reference sequence). The CDR3 loop reads CASSLRTVLGTEAFF. The CDR3 DNA follows: TGTGCCAGCAGCCTTCGGACGGTCTTGGGCACTGAAGCTTTCTTT.

This clonotype was picked up a small number of times. The chain recombines TRBV12-3 or TRBV12-4 with TRBJ1-2, with 10 bases lining up with TRBD1. Trimming took 6 bases from V and 8 from J; bases not matched to a gene: 9. The length of the CDR3 is 14 residues. CDR3 sequence: CASSYADRGGGYTF. CDR3 in DNA: TGTGCCAGCAGCTACGCGGACAGGGGGGGAGGCTACACCTTC.

This sequence joins TRBV20-1 and TRBJ2-5, with TRBD2 as a possible D gene (5 bases). Trimming shortened V by 5 bases and J by 2 bases, and 18 bases separated the two germline ends. CDR1 DFQATT and CDR2 SNEGSKA come from the germline V gene (reference sequence). This CDR3 spans 15 amino acids. CDR3: CSARNRRRGQETQYF. CDR3 DNA: TGCAGTGCTCGTAATCGAAGACGGGGACAAGAGACCCAGTACTTC.

V gene TRBV4-3 combines with J gene TRBJ2-6; TRBD2 is a possible D gene (5 bases). V was pared by 0 bases and J by 3 bases, with 9 bases between. This CDR3 comprises 16 residues. Germline-derived CDR1 and CDR2 are LGHNA and YSLEER. Here the CDR3 reads CASSQDVGSGANVLTF. In DNA, the CDR3 is TGCGCCAGCAGCCAAGACGTGGGGAGTGGGGCCAACGTCCTGACTTTC.

This sequence joins TRBV5-5 and TRBJ2-1, with unresolved D. CDR3 length equals 15 residues. From germline, CDR1 is SGHKS and CDR2 YYEKEE (reference sequence). V was clipped by 0 bases and J by 4 bases, with 11 bases between them. The CDR3 DNA is TGTGCCAGCAGCTTGGTGGGCCAGTTGTACAATGAGCAGTTCTTC. Translating gives CASSLVGQLYNEQFF. The variable domain in full, completed from reference TRBV5-5 and TRBJ2-1, reads DAGVTQSPTHLIKTRGQQVTLRCSPISGHKSVSWYQQVLGQGPQFIFQYYEKEERGRGNFPDRFSARQFPNYSSELNVNALLLGDSALYLCASSLVGQLYNEQFFGPGTRLTVL.

The chain combines TRBV20-1 with TRBJ1-1; 10 bases match TRBD1. This CDR3 contains 18 residues. Germline loops: CDR1 DFQATT, CDR2 SNEGSKA (reference sequence). V was clipped by 1 base and J by 0 bases; unmatched bases: 11. For the CDR3, the DNA is TGCAGTGCTAGAGCTTTTATGGGACAGGGGATTATGAACACTGAAGCTTTCTTT. Encoded protein: CSARAFMGQGIMNTEAFF.

This clonotype was found a few times. The gene calls are TRBV5-6 and TRBJ2-2; the D gene could be TRBD1 or TRBD2 (5 bases each). CDR1 SGHDT and CDR2 YYEEEE come from the germline V gene. The CDR3 has 14 residues. V lost 4 bases and J lost 5, with 12 bases in between. The CDR3 spells CASSGGRPTGELFF. CDR3 sequence (DNA): TGTGCCAGCAGCGGGGGAAGGCCGACCGGGGAGCTGTTTTTT.

This clonotype was recorded many times. The rearrangement links TRBV4-2 to TRBJ1-4; no definite D call. Germline CDR1 is LGHNA and CDR2 is YNFKEQ. V was clipped by 0 bases and J by 0 bases, with 11 bases between them. This CDR3 has 17 amino acids. This CDR3 reads CASSQESGRATNEKLFF. Here the CDR3 DNA reads TGTGCCAGCAGCCAAGAGTCGGGAAGGGCAACTAATGAAAAACTGTTTTTT.

In this sample, this clonotype turned up a few times. This chain joins TRBV12-3 or TRBV12-4 and TRBJ2-2; TRBD2 is a possible D gene (5 bases). The CDR3 has 16 residues. The germline V and J ends were trimmed by 4 bases and 6 bases, with 18 bases remaining between them. The CDR3, as DNA: TGTGCCAGCAGTTATCCCCGACGAGCGGTGGCCGGGGAGCTGTTTTTT. Residues: CASSYPRRAVAGELFF.